Sequencing of this T cell receptor (beta chain) was carried out in a study of OX40 agonist ivuxolimab in advanced cancers. Broader study findings: Specificity for antigen went undetermined in the expanded peripheral T cells.

V lost 1 base to trimming and J lost 8 bases, with 15 bases between them. This CDR3 has 15 residues. Germline assignment: CDR1 SGHTA and CDR2 FQGTGA. Here immunoSEQ multiplex PCR was the method, and the copy in TCRdb shows in-frame clones only, minus some. Among about 86,000 clones listed, roughly nine tenths were seen once. Worth noting for this clone: The antigen is unknown.

This receptor was obtained from an adult with an advanced solid tumor such as melanoma, head and neck, liver or kidney cancer. This specimen consisted of CD4+ or CD8+ T cells sorted from blood, obtained in a trial of the OX40 agonist ivuxolimab. The rearrangement joins TRBV7-3 to TRBJ2-1; D might be TRBD1 (6 bases). CDR3 bases: TGTGCCAGCAGCTTAAAAGCCGCAGGGGTCCATGAGCAGTTCTTC. Residues: CASSLKAAGVHEQFF.